The 7 T cell receptor beta chains below come from one sample, sequenced in a study of blood T cells in healthy people across ages. With a J-beta primer mix and a sample-barcoded 5' primer, a second PCR ran roughly 6 to 11 cycles. TCRdb called the 5' RACE reads again in MiXCR, with one record for every CDR3 protein. The sample yields approximately 1,000,000 distinct CDR3 sequences, more than 40% seen once. Sequencing input: blood. Receptors originate from a woman aged 55-69 years in good health.

This sequence joins TRBV5-1 and TRBJ2-1; D unresolved. Trimming stripped 0 bases from V and 0 bases from J, with 10 bases between. Per the germline V gene, CDR1 is SGHRS and CDR2 is YFSETQ. The CDR3 runs to 16 residues. The CDR3 DNA is TGCGCCAGCAGCTTGGATCAGGTACACTCCTACAATGAGCAGTTCTTC. Translated: CASSLDQVHSYNEQFF.

The rearrangement uses TRBV28 and TRBJ2-7, with TRBD1 as a possible D gene (6 bases). The V and J ends lost 6 bases and 2 bases respectively, with 17 bases between them. The CDR3 extends over 15 amino acids. Per the germline V gene, CDR1 is MDHEN and CDR2 is SYDVKM. CDR3 region: CASRVAGGGPYEQYF. The CDR3 DNA follows: TGTGCCAGCAGGGTGGCCGGTGGGGGCCCCTACGAGCAGTACTTC.

This clonotype has only a few counts. The rearrangement links TRBV15 to TRBJ1-5; no definite D call. Trimming left V 8 bases short and J 5 bases short, with 13 bases between. From germline, CDR1 is LNHNV and CDR2 YYDKDF (reference sequence). The CDR3 has 13 residues. The CDR3 DNA sequence: TGTGCCACCTCGGACCGAGGTGATCAGCCCCAGCATTTT. Translation: CATSDRGDQPQHF. The variable domain in full, completed from reference TRBV15 and TRBJ1-5, reads DAMVIQNPRYQVTQFGKPVTLSCSQTLNHNVMYWYQQKSSQAPKLLFHYYDKDFNNEADTPDNFQSRRPNTSFCFLDIRSPGLGDTAMYLCATSDRGDQPQHFGDGTRLSIL.

The chain recombines TRBV2 with TRBJ1-5; D gene ambiguous. The CDR3 runs to 13 residues. Germline assignment: CDR1 SNHLY and CDR2 FYNNEI. V shed 1 base and J shed 5 bases, with 6 bases lying between them. Here the CDR3 DNA reads TGTGCCAGCAGTGAAGGGCCCCATCAGCCCCAGCATTTT. As protein: CASSEGPHQPQHF.

The rearrangement links TRBV9 to TRBJ1-6; D uncertain. V was shortened by 4 bases and J by 7 bases, with 21 bases between the two germline ends. Germline CDR1 SGDLS, CDR2 YYNGEE. The CDR3 loop spans 17 amino acids. The CDR3 reads CASSQEVRPLGNSPLHF. CDR3 bases: TGTGCCAGCAGCCAGGAGGTCAGGCCCCTTGGGAATTCACCCCTCCACTTT.

The chain recombines TRBV6-1 with TRBJ1-2; 8 bases fit TRBD1. The trim removed 3 bases at V and 6 bases at J, leaving 12 bases unmatched. The CDR3 loop spans 16 amino acids. Per the germline V gene, CDR1 is MNHNS and CDR2 is SASEGT. The CDR3 DNA follows: TGTGCCAGCAGTGAGAAACCCACAGGGGGGACACATGGCTACACCTTC. This codes for CASSEKPTGGTHGYTF.

The chain recombines TRBV7-8 with TRBJ2-1; the D is unclear. V lost 1 base and J lost 4, with 11 bases in between. This CDR3 has 15 residues. Germline CDR1 is SGHVS and CDR2 is FQNEAQ. The CDR3: CASSLEAVQYNEQFF. CDR3 nucleotide sequence: TGTGCCAGCAGCTTAGAGGCCGTTCAGTACAATGAGCAGTTCTTC.